The clone carrying this TCR beta chain was counted once. The record originates from a study of blood T cell repertoires in COVID-19. Across the whole study: PBMCs, B-cell-depleted T cells, or T cells were the source of the cDNA or gDNA that made up the material.

Participant ages covered 18 to 89 years across approximately 25 US areas. Two negative PCRs, clearance, or symptom resolution were required of recovered Cohort 3 donors. This CDR3 has 16 amino acids. V lost 2 bases, J lost 3 bases, and 7 bases stayed unmatched. In germline, CDR1 is SEHNR, CDR2 FQNEAQ (reference sequence). In the original workflow: Amplification of reference gene primers provided the estimated nucleated cell counts. Profiling relied on immunoSEQ multiplex PCR, and the TCRdb table lists in-frame clones only, not all of them. V and J calls and clone size are those listed in that table; D and trimming were worked out from the DNA. The sample contains over 250,000 clones, roughly 89% of which appear only once.

The clonotype comes from a woman aged 55-69 years who had recovered from COVID-19. This chain joins TRBV7-9 and TRBJ1-5, with 7 bases that match TRBD1. Sequenced material: PBMCs or T cells enriched from blood (not recorded which). The CDR3 protein is CASSLPDRASNQPQHF. The CDR3 DNA reads TGTGCCAGCAGCTTACCTGACAGGGCCTCCAATCAGCCCCAGCATTTT.